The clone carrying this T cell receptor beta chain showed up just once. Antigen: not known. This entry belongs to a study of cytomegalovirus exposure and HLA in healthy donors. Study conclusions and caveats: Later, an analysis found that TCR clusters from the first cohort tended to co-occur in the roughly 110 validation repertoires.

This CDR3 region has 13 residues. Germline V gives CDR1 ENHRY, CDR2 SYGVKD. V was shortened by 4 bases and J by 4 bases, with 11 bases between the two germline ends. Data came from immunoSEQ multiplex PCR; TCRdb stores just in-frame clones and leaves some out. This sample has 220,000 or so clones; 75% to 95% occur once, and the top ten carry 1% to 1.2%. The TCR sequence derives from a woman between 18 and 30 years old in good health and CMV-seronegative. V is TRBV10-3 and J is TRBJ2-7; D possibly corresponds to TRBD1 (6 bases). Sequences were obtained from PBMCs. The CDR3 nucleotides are TGTGCCATCAGTGGGACAGAGGAGTACGAGCAGTACTTC. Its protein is CAISGTEEYEQYF.